The following is a T cell receptor (beta chain) sequence with its context. Antigen specificity is unknown. Only in-frame clones appear in the TCRdb table, and some are missing; sequencing was by immunoSEQ multiplex PCR. Of some 60,000 clones listed, about 83% are singletons. The CDR3 sequence is 12 residues long. From germline, CDR1 is SNHLY and CDR2 FYNNEI. The germline V and J ends were trimmed by 8 bases and 1 base, with 8 bases remaining between them. The sample belongs to a study of T cell responses to AZD1222 COVID-19 vaccine. Whole-study results and caveats: Just 5 to 7 AZD1222 recipients were seropositive at baseline.

Sequencing was performed on peripheral blood, taken 28 days after the second AZD1222 dose. This chain connects TRBV2 to TRBJ1-1, with D possibly being TRBD1 (5 bases). The receptor was derived from an adult who received the AZD1222 COVID-19 vaccine. The CDR3 nucleotides read TGTGCCAGCGGGACCGCGAACACTGAAGCTTTCTTT. Translating it yields CASGTANTEAFF.